Listed below are T cell receptor beta chains from one sample, sequenced in a study of beta chain features in type 1 diabetes. Using immunoSEQ multiplex PCR, the repertoire was profiled, and TCRdb retains in-frame clones only, with some absent. Of about 150,000 clones in the sample, around 10% were seen once. Sequenced material: central memory CD4+ T cells from blood. The receptors here all came from a man aged 18 to 29 in good health. Each CDR3 is given with its conserved first and last residue. The order of the fields is clone size, D gene, V gene, J gene, CDR3 length, CDR3 protein, CDR3 DNA. D genes are given only for firm matches. Clone sizes are given selectively: once, few, many, or a class where the clone is expanded.

size: -
D: -
V: TRBV6-6
J: TRBJ1-2
length: 13
CDR3: CASRPGMNYGYTF
DNA: TGTGCCAGCAGGCCAGGGATGAACTATGGCTACACCTTC

size: -
D: TRBD1
V: TRBV4-3
J: TRBJ2-1
length: 15
CDR3: CASSPDRGWGSAQFF
DNA: TGCGCCAGCAGCCCAGACAGGGGGTGGGGGAGCGCGCAGTTCTTC

size: few
D: -
V: TRBV9
J: TRBJ1-3
length: 15
CDR3: CASSSEEFSGNTIYF
DNA: TGTGCCAGCAGCTCAGAGGAGTTCTCTGGAAACACCATATATTTT

size: -
D: -
V: TRBV6-6
J: TRBJ1-2
length: 13
CDR3: CASSSGASYGYTF
DNA: TGTGCCAGCAGTTCCGGGGCGAGCTATGGCTACACCTTC

size: -
D: -
V: TRBV7-2
J: TRBJ1-5
length: 16
CDR3: CASSPRGGSSNQPQHF
DNA: TGTGCCAGCAGCCCTAGGGGCGGTTCTAGCAATCAGCCCCAGCATTTT

size: few
D: -
V: TRBV6-5
J: TRBJ2-7
length: 14
CDR3: CASSEPGRSYEQYF
DNA: TGTGCCAGCAGTGAACCGGGACGCTCCTACGAGCAGTACTTC

size: few
D: TRBD1
V: TRBV5-1
J: TRBJ2-1
length: 15
CDR3: CASTPGTGPYNEQFF
DNA: TGCGCCAGCACTCCCGGGACAGGCCCCTACAATGAGCAGTTCTTC

size: few
D: TRBD2
V: TRBV7-6
J: TRBJ2-7
length: 17
CDR3: CASSSGLAGRSSYEQYF
DNA: TGTGCCAGCAGCTCGGGACTAGCAGGGAGAAGCTCCTACGAGCAGTACTTC

size: -
D: TRBD2
V: TRBV14
J: TRBJ2-1
length: 12
CDR3: CASSRSGDKQFF
DNA: TGTGCCAGCAGCCGTAGCGGGGATAAGCAGTTCTTC

size: few
D: TRBD1
V: TRBV6-5
J: TRBJ1-1
length: 15
CDR3: CASSPSRGRGTEAFF
DNA: TGTGCCAGCAGCCCGAGCAGGGGGCGGGGCACTGAAGCTTTCTTT

size: -
D: TRBD2
V: TRBV9
J: TRBJ2-7
length: 15
CDR3: CASSVAPSGSYEQYF
DNA: TGTGCCAGCAGCGTAGCACCTAGCGGCTCCTACGAGCAGTACTTC

size: many
D: TRBD2
V: TRBV6-6
J: TRBJ2-5
length: 15
CDR3: CASSLGLAAQETQYF
DNA: TGTGCCAGCAGTTTGGGACTAGCGGCACAAGAGACCCAGTACTTC

size: few
D: TRBD1
V: TRBV30
J: TRBJ1-2
length: 14
CDR3: CASDRERTNYGYTF
DNA: TGTGCCTCCGACAGGGAGCGTACTAACTATGGCTACACCTTC

size: -
D: -
V: TRBV5-1
J: TRBJ2-5
length: 16
CDR3: CASSLNPAGEYETQYF
DNA: TGCGCCAGCAGCTTGAACCCTGCAGGGGAGTACGAGACCCAGTACTTC

size: few
D: -
V: TRBV14
J: TRBJ2-5
length: 14
CDR3: CASSSRGVPETQYF
DNA: TGTGCCAGCAGCTCCAGGGGAGTTCCAGAGACCCAGTACTTC

size: -
D: TRBD1
V: TRBV2
J: TRBJ1-2
length: 12
CDR3: CASRGDRDGYTF
DNA: TGTGCCAGCAGGGGGGACAGAGATGGCTACACCTTC

size: few
D: TRBD1
V: TRBV5-1
J: TRBJ2-3
length: 15
CDR3: CASSLGTGMTDTQYF
DNA: TGCGCCAGCAGCTTGGGGACAGGGATGACAGATACGCAGTATTTT

size: few
D: -
V: TRBV9
J: TRBJ2-3
length: 14
CDR3: CASSVARGTDTQYF
DNA: TGTGCCAGCAGCGTAGCTAGGGGGACAGATACGCAGTATTTT

size: -
D: TRBD2
V: TRBV5-1
J: TRBJ2-7
length: 15
CDR3: CASSFKAGGPYEQYF
DNA: TGCGCCAGCAGCTTTAAGGCGGGAGGGCCCTACGAGCAGTACTTC

size: -
D: TRBD1
V: TRBV6-5
J: TRBJ2-2
length: 15
CDR3: CASRSGTANTGELFF
DNA: TGTGCCAGCAGATCCGGGACAGCGAACACCGGGGAGCTGTTTTTT

size: -
D: -
V: TRBV2
J: TRBJ2-4
length: 14
CDR3: CASSTQGRPNIQYF
DNA: TGTGCCAGCTCGACACAGGGGAGGCCAAACATTCAGTACTTC

size: few
D: -
V: TRBV4-3
J: TRBJ2-3
length: 15
CDR3: CASSQELSLRNTQYF
DNA: TGCGCCAGCAGCCAAGAACTTTCCCTGCGAAATACGCAGTATTTT

size: -
D: -
V: TRBV11-2
J: TRBJ1-2
length: 15
CDR3: CASSLDSRSNYGYTF
DNA: TGTGCCAGCAGCTTAGATTCCAGATCTAACTATGGCTACACCTTC

size: few
D: -
V: TRBV7-9
J: TRBJ2-1
length: 14
CDR3: CASSSSGQYNEQFF
DNA: TGTGCCAGCAGTTCTTCCGGGCAGTACAATGAGCAGTTCTTC

size: -
D: TRBD2
V: TRBV7-9
J: TRBJ2-3
length: 17
CDR3: CASRALLGTSGTDTQYF
DNA: TGTGCCAGCAGGGCCCTCCTCGGGACTAGCGGGACAGATACGCAGTATTTT

size: -
D: TRBD2
V: TRBV9
J: TRBJ2-1
length: 16
CDR3: CASSVVKGRATNEQFF
DNA: TGTGCCAGCAGCGTAGTTAAAGGGAGGGCTACAAATGAGCAGTTCTTC

size: medium-sized
D: TRBD2
V: TRBV19
J: TRBJ2-1
length: 13
CDR3: CASKTSGTGEQFF
DNA: TGTGCCAGTAAGACTAGCGGGACGGGTGAGCAGTTCTTC

size: few
D: -
V: TRBV4-3
J: TRBJ1-2
length: 15
CDR3: CASSQGKSLAHGYTF
DNA: TGCGCCAGCAGCCAAGGAAAATCGCTAGCCCATGGCTACACCTTC

size: -
D: -
V: TRBV19
J: TRBJ2-5
length: 12
CDR3: CATAGLGETQYF
DNA: TGTGCCACTGCAGGGTTGGGCGAGACCCAGTACTTC

size: -
D: -
V: TRBV27
J: TRBJ1-1
length: 15
CDR3: CASSLFQALATEAFF
DNA: TGTGCCAGCAGTTTATTCCAGGCTTTAGCCACTGAAGCTTTCTTT

size: -
D: -
V: TRBV5-4
J: TRBJ1-6
length: 16
CDR3: CASSYDRSSYNSPLHF
DNA: TGTGCCAGCAGCTACGACAGGAGCTCCTATAATTCACCCCTCCACTTT

size: -
D: -
V: TRBV30
J: TRBJ2-7
length: 16
CDR3: CAWSSDRITRSYEQYF
DNA: TGTGCCTGGAGTTCCGACAGAATCACAAGGTCCTACGAGCAGTACTTC

size: few
D: -
V: TRBV28
J: TRBJ2-7
length: 12
CDR3: CASRRQRREQYF
DNA: TGTGCCAGCAGGCGGCAACGAAGGGAGCAGTACTTC

size: -
D: TRBD1
V: TRBV7-9
J: TRBJ1-6
length: 14
CDR3: CASRRQGSNSPLHF
DNA: TGTGCCAGCAGAAGACAGGGGAGTAATTCACCCCTCCACTTT

size: few
D: TRBD1
V: TRBV18
J: TRBJ2-1
length: 14
CDR3: CASSPAGGSNEQFF
DNA: TGTGCCAGCTCCCCGGCAGGGGGCTCGAATGAGCAGTTCTTC

size: many
D: TRBD1
V: TRBV7-9
J: TRBJ1-1
length: 13
CDR3: CASSTGQGTEAFF
DNA: TGTGCCAGCAGCACCGGACAGGGCACTGAAGCTTTCTTT

size: few
D: -
V: TRBV25-1
J: TRBJ1-1
length: 12
CDR3: CASRRGNTEAFF
DNA: TGTGCCAGCAGAAGAGGGAACACTGAAGCTTTCTTT

size: few
D: TRBD2
V: TRBV6-5
J: TRBJ2-3
length: 16
CDR3: CASSYYPGRARDTQYF
DNA: TGTGCCAGCAGTTACTATCCCGGGAGGGCCAGAGATACGCAGTATTTT

size: -
D: -
V: TRBV5-1
J: TRBJ2-7
length: 15
CDR3: CASSPVATGSYEQYF
DNA: TGCGCCAGCAGCCCCGTCGCGACTGGCTCCTACGAGCAGTACTTC

size: -
D: -
V: TRBV28
J: TRBJ2-7
length: 14
CDR3: CASSLYGATYEQYF
DNA: TGTGCCAGCAGTTTATACGGGGCGACCTACGAGCAGTACTTC

size: -
D: TRBD2
V: TRBV5-1
J: TRBJ2-3
length: 15
CDR3: CASSYTSGLTDTQYF
DNA: TGCGCCAGCAGCTATACTAGCGGTCTCACAGATACGCAGTATTTT

size: -
D: TRBD2
V: TRBV7-2
J: TRBJ2-7
length: 17
CDR3: CASSLGNSGRSAYEQYF
DNA: TGTGCCAGCAGCTTAGGGAATAGCGGGAGATCGGCCTACGAGCAGTACTTC

size: -
D: TRBD1
V: TRBV7-8
J: TRBJ2-1
length: 15
CDR3: CASSPGQGSNNEQFF
DNA: TGTGCCAGCAGCCCTGGACAGGGGAGTAACAATGAGCAGTTCTTC

size: few
D: -
V: TRBV7-2
J: TRBJ2-3
length: 13
CDR3: CASSEGGADTQYF
DNA: TGTGCCAGCAGCGAAGGAGGGGCAGATACGCAGTATTTT

size: few
D: TRBD2
V: TRBV5-4
J: TRBJ2-7
length: 15
CDR3: CASSSRLAGDHEQYF
DNA: TGTGCCAGCAGCTCCCGCTTAGCGGGAGACCACGAGCAGTACTTC

size: many
D: -
V: TRBV30
J: TRBJ2-1
length: 11
CDR3: CAWAQPRKQFF
DNA: TGTGCCTGGGCCCAGCCTCGAAAGCAGTTCTTC